The entry below gives a single TCR beta chain sequence along with its context. This entry is derived from a study of blood T cell repertoires in COVID-19. At the level of the study: The cDNA or gDNA used as material had been derived from T cells, B-cell-depleted T cells, or PBMCs.

The table came from immunoSEQ multiplex PCR; TCRdb's copy has only in-frame clones and leaves some out. Here the sample spans roughly 250,000 clones, around four fifths being singletons. Between the trimmed V and J ends, which lost 1 base and 3 bases, there was a span of 5 bases. CDR3 size: 12 residues. Germline V gives CDR1 SGHNT, CDR2 YYREEE (reference sequence). The clonotype comes from a woman aged 60-70 years with active or convalescent COVID-19. The sequenced sample was peripheral blood. This chain uses TRBV5-4 with TRBJ2-7; D unclear. The CDR3 is CASSLRSYEQYV. The CDR3 DNA follows: TGTGCCAGCAGCTTGAGGAGCTACGAGCAGTACGTC.